The 17 T cell receptor beta chains in this list originate from one sample, sequenced in a study of molecular identifiers for immune sequencing clone quantification (dated 2018 in TCRdb). The library was obtained by PCR. Reads for this sample came from a NextSeq 500. TCRdb took the public reads, trimmed them with fastp at Q25, ran MiXCR for clone calling and kept in-frame beta chains. Rows are combined by CDR3 protein, so each entry shows the most common genes and DNA. Here the sample has hundreds of thousands of distinct CDR3 sequences; approximately 24% occur a single time. The ten largest clones represent 0.78% of the sample. The sequencing input was naive CD8+ T cells from blood, with Jurkat cell RNA spiked in. This sample's cell subset or site label indicates: FACS-sorted CD8+CD4-CCR7+CD45RA+ naive T cells. The receptors originated from a human donor in good health. Some libraries in this study had Jurkat cell RNA spiked in.

This clonotype came up once. Given a much more abundant clone one base away, this may be a read error. This rearrangement joins TRBV20-1 to TRBJ2-4; weak D call: TRBD2 (6 bases). The germline gives CDR1 DFQATT, CDR2 SNEGSKA (reference sequence). The CDR3 has 16 amino acids. The CDR3 protein is CSARSTAILAKNIQHF. CDR3 in DNA: TGCAGTGCGAGGTCGACAGCCATACTAGCCAAAAACATTCAGCACTTC.

The V call is TRBV5-1, the J call TRBJ2-6, with 9 positions matching TRBD1. The CDR3 length is 16 residues. Germline V gene data show CDR1 as SGHRS and CDR2 as YFSETQ. V lost 4 bases to trimming and J lost 4 bases; unmatched junction nucleotides: 6. The CDR3 coding sequence is TGCGCCAGCAGCCAAGGGACAGGGTTCGGGGCCAACGTCCTGACTTTC. As protein: CASSQGTGFGANVLTF. The full variable domain, in which reference TRBV5-1 and TRBJ2-6 provide the parts outside the CDR3, is KAGVTQTPRYLIKTRGQQVTLSCSPISGHRSVSWYQQTPGQGLQFLFEYFSETQRNKGNFPGRFSGRQFSNSRSEMNVSTLELGDSALYLCASSQGTGFGANVLTFGAGSRLTVL.

As to this clonotype: Just one base apart from a much larger clone, this may be a read error. The chain recombines TRBV27 with TRBJ1-5; D is unresolved. Germline lookup yields CDR1 MNHEY and CDR2 SMNVEV (reference sequence). V dropped 1 base and J dropped 0 bases, with 16 bases sitting between them. This CDR3 region has 18 residues. CDR3 DNA sequence: TGTGCCAGCAGTTTATATGGACCGCCCCCCTATAGCAATCAGCCCCAGCATTTT. Translation gives CASSLYGPPPYSNQPQHF.

This clonotype was seen repeatedly, ten times or more. This chain uses TRBV4-1 with TRBJ2-5, with TRBD1 identical over 11 bases. This CDR3 is built from 16 residues. V shed 1 base and J 3 bases; nucleotides not matched to a gene: 4. Germline V CDR1 and CDR2: MGHRA, YSYEKL. The DNA of the CDR3 is TGCGCCAGCAGCCAAGTCCCGGGACAGGGGGAAGAGACCCAGTACTTC. This translates into CASSQVPGQGEETQYF.

In the case of this clonotype: The junction does not match germline at one end; this may be a read error. J is TRBJ2-3 and V is TRBV7-2, with 10 bases lining up with TRBD1. The CDR3 loop spans 15 amino acids. CDR1 is SGHTA and CDR2 is FQGNSA in the germline V gene. DNA for the CDR3: TGTGCCAACAACTTTCAGACAGGGGGCGTAAATACACAGTATTTT. It is translated as CANNFQTGGVNTQYF.

V and J are TRBV28 and TRBJ1-1; perhaps TRBD1 as D (6 bases). CDR1 is MDHEN, CDR2 SYDVKM, per germline. Trimming pared 2 bases from V and 8 bases from J, leaving 15 bases between. The CDR3 extends over 14 amino acids. CDR3 region: CASSLGGGLREAFF. The CDR3, as DNA: TGTGCCAGCAGTTTAGGTGGGGGCCTCAGGGAAGCTTTCTTT.

The chain links TRBV15 to TRBJ2-3; D remains ambiguous. Between the trimmed V and J ends, which lost 0 bases and 0 bases, there was a span of 10 bases. The CDR3 contains 16 residues. Germline values: CDR1 LNHNV, CDR2 YYDKDF (reference sequence). For the CDR3, the DNA is TGTGCCACCAGCAGAGATCCCCTGACCAGCACAGATACGCAGTATTTT. It codes for CATSRDPLTSTDTQYF.

This chain uses TRBV13 with TRBJ2-5; 11 bases are a match to TRBD2. CDR1 PRHDT and CDR2 FYEKMQ come from the germline V gene (reference sequence). The CDR3 consists of 16 residues. Trimming at V came to 1 base and at J to 5 bases, leaving 6 bases not matched to a gene. This chain's CDR3 is CASSLALAGGPETQYF. The CDR3 DNA is TGTGCCAGCAGCTTAGCTTTAGCGGGAGGGCCGGAGACCCAGTACTTC.

The sample holds many counts of this clonotype. The rearrangement joins TRBV6-5 to TRBJ1-5; perhaps TRBD1 as D (5 bases). The CDR3 totals 13 residues. CDR1 is MNHEY and CDR2 is SVGAGI in the germline V gene. Deletions cut 5 bases from V and 3 bases from J, with 8 bases between. CDR3 region: CASSGATNQPQHF. The CDR3 region has the DNA TGTGCCAGCAGTGGGGCGACCAATCAGCCCCAGCATTTT.

This clonotype was found a few times. The chain joins TRBV28 to TRBJ1-1; 8 bases map to TRBD1. The junction had 12 bases not matched to a gene; V was cut back by 6 bases and J by 6 bases. The germline V gene has CDR1 MDHEN and CDR2 SYDVKM. This CDR3 region has 15 residues. CDR3 region: CASRPSEQGVSEAFF. As DNA, the CDR3 is TGTGCCAGCAGACCATCGGAACAGGGGGTTTCTGAAGCTTTCTTT.

This clonotype has a count of ten or more. V usage is TRBV18 and J usage is TRBJ1-5, with unresolved D. V was shortened by 2 bases and J by 1 base, with 6 bases between the two germline ends. CDR3 size: 14 residues. CDR1 and CDR2 from the germline V gene are KGHSH and LQKENI. This CDR3 reads CASSPYRSNQPQHF. The CDR3 DNA reads TGTGCCAGCTCACCATATAGGAGCAATCAGCCCCAGCATTTT. The variable domain in full, completed from reference TRBV18 and TRBJ1-5, reads NAGVMQNPRHLVRRRGQEARLRCSPMKGHSHVYWYRQLPEEGLKFMVYLQKENIIDESGMPKERFSAEFPKEGPSILRIQQVVRGDSAAYFCASSPYRSNQPQHFGDGTRLSIL.

This clonotype has more than one count but fewer than ten. This chain connects TRBV4-3 to TRBJ2-2; 9 bases line up with TRBD1. The length of the CDR3 is 15 residues. The V segment lost 5 bases and the J segment 4 bases; nucleotides outside the gene matches: 5. Germline V lookup: CDR1 LGHNA, CDR2 YSLEER. The CDR3 nucleotides read TGCGCCAGCAGCTTAGACAGGGGGAGCACCGGGGAGCTGTTTTTT. Translated: CASSLDRGSTGELFF.

Concerning this clonotype: At one end the junction does not follow the germline gene, possibly because of a read error. CDR3: CASTKTSGGRYTGELLF. In nucleotides, the CDR3 is TGTGCCAGCACCAAGACTAGCGGGGGGCGGTACACCGGGGAGCTGCTTTTT. The chain has TRBV6-2 or TRBV6-3 and TRBJ2-2; 13 bases align to TRBD2. CDR3 length: 17 amino acids. Germline values: CDR1 MNHEY, CDR2 SVGEGT.

This clonotype was detected a few times. V is TRBV4-3 and J is TRBJ2-1; no clear D gene. V was trimmed by 4 bases and J by 3 bases, leaving 13 bases between them. CDR1 LGHNA and CDR2 YSLEER come from the germline V gene. The CDR3 is 15 amino acids. CDR3 DNA sequence: TGCGCCAGCAGCCTAGAACGGGCCCTCTACAATGAGCAGTTCTTC. Translating gives CASSLERALYNEQFF.

This clonotype was picked up many times. One end of the junction is discordant with germline, which a read error may explain. The V gene is TRBV7-9, the J gene TRBJ1-1, with a weak D call TRBD1 (5 bases). The germline gives CDR1 SEHNR, CDR2 FQNEAQ (reference sequence). CDR3 length equals 12 residues. In DNA form, the CDR3 reads TGTGCCAGCAGGTTAGGGGAAGCTGAAGCTTTCTTT. It is translated as CASRLGEAEAFF.

V usage is TRBV27 and J usage is TRBJ2-7; D may match TRBD1 or TRBD2 (5 bases each). The V end was cut by 3 bases, the J end by 3 bases, with 12 bases between. The CDR3 sequence is 14 residues long. Germline V lookup: CDR1 MNHEY, CDR2 SMNVEV (reference sequence). This chain's CDR3 is CASSFGAGNYEQYF. The DNA for the CDR3 is TGTGCCAGCAGTTTCGGGGCAGGGAACTACGAGCAGTACTTC.

Many counts were recorded for this clonotype. The chain uses TRBV7-9 and TRBJ1-2; 9 nucleotides line up with TRBD1. The V and J ends lost 6 bases and 10 bases, in that order; junction bases with no gene match: 9. Per the germline V gene, CDR1 is SEHNR and CDR2 is FQNEAQ (reference sequence). The CDR3 covers 13 residues. The CDR3 spells CASRPPTGGDYTF. In DNA form, the CDR3 reads TGTGCCAGCAGGCCCCCGACAGGGGGTGACTACACCTTC.